This TCR beta chain was documented in a study of blood T cell repertoires in COVID-19 (dated by TCRdb to 2018 to 2021). Background on the whole study: The collaborator samples originated in the United States, Italy and Spain and spanned the acute and convalescent phases of COVID-19. The material from the prospective study consisted of cDNA or gDNA derived from T cells, B-cell-depleted T cells, or PBMCs. Deeply sampled blood TCRbeta repertoires from subjects exposed to, actively infected with, or recovered from COVID-19 were included in the dataset. A freely available public database, intended as a resource for researchers studying the immune response to SARS-CoV-2, is where the repertoires were released. Samples came from the ongoing ImmuneRACE study (first 160 participants) plus 1,254 subjects from 6 global collaborators. The sample metadata nearly always contained a de-identified subject ID, COVID-19 status, age in years and sex. HLA class I and class II types, where available, came from metadata supplied by the sample provider rather than from assay-based typing.

Results and caveats for the whole study, not just this receptor: How much clinical and demographic metadata was included differed by source and by participant, and the metadata was provided uncurated.

TCRbeta CDR3 regions were amplified from genomic DNA using the immunoSEQ Assay, a bias-controlled multiplex PCR. The original pipeline was this. The number of nucleated cells in each sample was estimated from the amplification of reference gene primers within the assay. To quantify the absolute abundance of each unique TCRbeta CDR3 rearrangement, sequence reads were collapsed and filtered. Productive Simpson clonality was computed per sample as the square root of Simpson's diversity index over productive rearrangements. The immuneACCESS repertoire file appears here via TCRdb, limited to in-frame rearrangements. These files lack a portion of the clones; in checked studies, under half of the deficit traces to unresolved V genes, and the cause of the others is not known. The V and J calls and clone size are taken from that table; D and trimming were inferred from the DNA. Here the sample has fewer than 70,000 clones; 80% to 90% occur a single time. The ten largest clones represent over 1.1% of the sample.

Notes on this clone: What antigen it recognizes has not been identified. No base-level quality is on record; no much larger clone is a single base apart.

Counted from cysteine to phenylalanine, this CDR3 has 14 amino acids. Of the read, only the CDR3 DNA is kept; its 42 bases are in frame from base 1. CDR1 is given as SNHLY and CDR2 as FYNNEI, both from the germline V gene. The trim is 7 bases for V and 7 bases for J, with a gap of 17 bases between the germline ends. Each collaborating institution followed its own protocols to collect whole blood in K2EDTA tubes. Collaborator samples were shipped for TCRbeta analysis as frozen whole blood, isolated PBMCs, or DNA extracted from either sample type. Material for sequencing was peripheral blood. The V and J segments used are TRBV2 and TRBJ1-5; too little of a D gene remains to name it. This receptor was identified in a woman aged 55 to 70 with acute or convalescent COVID-19. The nucleotide sequence reads TGTGCCAGCACCGAAGGTCCGGGCGGGCAGCCCCAGCATTTT. Its amino acids are CASTEGPGGQPQHF.